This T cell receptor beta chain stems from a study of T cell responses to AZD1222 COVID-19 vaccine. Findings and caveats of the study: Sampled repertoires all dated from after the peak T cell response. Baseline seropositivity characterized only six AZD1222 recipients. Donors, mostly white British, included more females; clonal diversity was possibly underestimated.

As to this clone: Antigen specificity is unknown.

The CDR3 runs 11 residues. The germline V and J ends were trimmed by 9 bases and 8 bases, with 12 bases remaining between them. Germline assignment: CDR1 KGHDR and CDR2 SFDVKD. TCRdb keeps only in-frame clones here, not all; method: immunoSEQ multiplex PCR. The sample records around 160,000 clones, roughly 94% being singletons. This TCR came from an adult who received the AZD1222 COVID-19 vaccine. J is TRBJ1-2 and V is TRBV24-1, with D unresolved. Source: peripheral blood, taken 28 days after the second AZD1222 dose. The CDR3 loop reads CATSTSRGYTF. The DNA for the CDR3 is TGTGCCACCTCAACCTCGCGGGGCTACACCTTC.